The 25 T cell receptor beta chains given below trace back to one sample, sequenced in a study of blood T cell repertoires in COVID-19. The assay was immunoSEQ multiplex PCR, and TCRdb's table has in-frame clones only and misses some. The profile shows approximately 440,000 clones, around 91% of them singletons. The sequenced material came from PBMCs or T cells enriched from blood (not recorded which). The receptors were gathered from a man aged 18 to 35 who had recovered from COVID-19.

V gene TRBV11-2 combines with J gene TRBJ2-5; 13 positions match TRBD2. Germline V gives CDR1 SGHAT, CDR2 FQNNGV. The CDR3 runs 16 residues. V was clipped by 6 bases and J by 5 bases; unmatched bases: 9. In nucleotides, the CDR3 is TGTGCCAGCAGGTCACTAGCGGGAGGGGTGAGGGAGACCCAGTACTTC. Protein sequence: CASRSLAGGVRETQYF.

This chain uses TRBV5-4 with TRBJ2-3; TRBD2 is a possible D gene (5 bases). The V end was cut by 4 bases, the J end by 5 bases, with 14 bases between. Germline V gene lookup returns CDR1 SGHNT and CDR2 YYREEE (reference sequence). The CDR3 consists of 14 residues. CDR3 nucleotides: TGTGCCAGCAGCGCTAATACTCGGGGAGATACGCAGTATTTT. It encodes CASSANTRGDTQYF. Full variable domain (outside the CDR3, taken from reference TRBV5-4 and TRBJ2-3): ETGVTQSPTHLIKTRGQQVTLRCSSQSGHNTVSWYQQALGQGPQFIFQYYREEENGRGNFPPRFSGLQFPNYSSELNVNALELDDSALYLCASSANTRGDTQYFGPGTRLTVL.

The gene calls are TRBV18 and TRBJ1-4; D may be TRBD1 (6 bases). The CDR3 spans 13 residues. CDR1 and CDR2 (germline): KGHSH, LQKENI. Trimming pared 2 bases from V and 6 bases from J, leaving 7 bases between. The CDR3 loop reads CASSPRQDEKLFF. The CDR3 coding sequence is TGTGCCAGCTCACCAAGACAGGATGAAAAACTGTTTTTT.

The CDR3: CASTPRNTEAFF. The CDR3 DNA follows: TGTGCCAGCACCCCCCGGAACACTGAAGCTTTCTTT. V usage is TRBV7-9 and J usage is TRBJ1-1; D unresolved. Trimming stripped 7 bases from V and 1 base from J, with 7 bases between. There are 12 residues in the CDR3. Germline V gene lookup returns CDR1 SEHNR and CDR2 FQNEAQ (reference sequence).

The rearrangement joins TRBV10-3 to TRBJ2-2, with unresolved D. The CDR3 length is 13 residues. In germline, CDR1 is ENHRY, CDR2 SYGVKD. Between the trimmed V and J ends, which lost 5 bases and 1 base, there was a span of 5 bases. CDR3: CAISSQNTGELFF. The CDR3 DNA reads as TGTGCCATCAGTTCACAGAACACCGGGGAGCTGTTTTTT.

This chain connects TRBV28 to TRBJ2-3; 8 bases line up with TRBD2. CDR3 size: 14 residues. Germline CDR1 reads MDHEN; CDR2 reads SYDVKM. Losses at the gene ends were 1 base for V and 4 bases for J; bases not matched to a gene: 1. The CDR3 coding sequence is TGTGCCAGCAGTTTATACGGGAGGGCAGATACGCAGTATTTT. This gives the protein CASSLYGRADTQYF.

The V and J genes are TRBV27 and TRBJ2-7; weak D call: TRBD2 (5 bases). Looked up from germline, CDR1 is MNHEY and CDR2 is SMNVEV (reference sequence). The CDR3 covers 15 residues. Trimming pared 10 bases from V and 3 bases from J, leaving 22 bases between. The CDR3 DNA follows: TGTGCCACCGCCGACGGGGTGCCCCACCGCTACGAGCAGTACTTC. This translates into CATADGVPHRYEQYF.

The chain couples TRBV6-5 to TRBJ2-1, with a possible D match to TRBD1 (6 bases). CDR1 is MNHEY, CDR2 SVGAGI, per germline. Trimming removed 4 bases at V and 5 bases at J, with 12 bases between. This CDR3 region has 14 residues. This chain's CDR3 is CASSFISGDNEQFF. Written as DNA, the CDR3 is TGTGCCAGCAGTTTTATTTCAGGGGACAATGAGCAGTTCTTC.

This chain connects TRBV9 to TRBJ1-6; perhaps TRBD1 as D (6 bases). Germline CDR1 is SGDLS and CDR2 is YYNGEE. This CDR3 is 15 amino acids long. Between the trimmed V and J ends, which lost 6 bases and 5 bases, there was a span of 15 bases. The CDR3 sequence is CASTDRTGDNSPLHF. The CDR3, as DNA: TGTGCCAGCACCGACAGGACTGGGGATAATTCACCCCTCCACTTT. The whole variable domain, remainder taken from reference TRBV9 and TRBJ1-6, is DSGVTQTPKHLITATGQRVTLRCSPRSGDLSVYWYQQSLDQGLQFLIQYYNGEERAKGNILERFSAQQFPDLHSELNLSSLELGDSALYFCASTDRTGDNSPLHFGNGTRLTVT.

The rearrangement links TRBV7-6 to TRBJ1-2; the match to TRBD1 covers 9 bases. Losses at the gene ends were 1 base for V and 0 bases for J; bases not matched to a gene: 0. This CDR3 spans 15 amino acids. Germline V gene sequence: CDR1 SGHVS, CDR2 FNYEAQ. Here the CDR3 reads CASSLGQGANYGYTF. The CDR3 DNA is TGTGCCAGCAGCTTAGGACAGGGGGCTAACTATGGCTACACCTTC.

This chain links TRBV4-1 with TRBJ1-2, with 7 bases lining up with TRBD1. The CDR3 runs 13 residues. With V trimmed by 3 bases and J by 2 bases, 0 bases remained unmatched. CDR1 and CDR2 from the germline V gene are MGHRA and YSYEKL. DNA for the CDR3: TGCGCCAGCAGCCAGGGACAGAACTATGGCTACACCTTC. Translation gives CASSQGQNYGYTF.

The table lists this clone with a count of one. The chain recombines TRBV7-9 with TRBJ2-1; D gene ambiguous. The CDR3 has 17 residues. The germline gives CDR1 SEHNR, CDR2 FQNEAQ (reference sequence). V shed 0 bases and J shed 4 bases, with 16 bases lying between them. The CDR3 spells CASSLAYGGEKYNEQFF. The CDR3 DNA reads TGTGCCAGCAGCTTAGCGTACGGCGGAGAAAAGTACAATGAGCAGTTCTTC. Looking up the rest from reference TRBV7-9 and TRBJ2-1 gives the full variable domain: DTGVSQNPRHKITKRGQNVTFRCDPISEHNRLYWYRQTLGQGPEFLTYFQNEAQLEKSRLLSDRFSAERPKGSFSTLEIQRTEQGDSAMYLCASSLAYGGEKYNEQFFGPGTRLTVL.

The chain joins TRBV7-6 to TRBJ1-1; 8 bases map to TRBD1. CDR3 length: 16 residues. Germline loops: CDR1 SGHVS, CDR2 FNYEAQ. After removal of 4 bases from V and 10 bases from J, the junction contained 17 bases not matched to a gene. CDR3 protein: CASSSTDRVSPMAAFF. In DNA, the CDR3 is TGTGCCAGCAGCTCGACGGACAGGGTTTCTCCTATGGCAGCTTTCTTT.

CDR3 protein: CASSKGNSPLHF. Written as DNA, the CDR3 is TGTGCCAGCAGCAAGGGGAATTCACCCCTCCACTTT. The genes are TRBV9 and TRBJ1-6; D might be TRBD1 (5 bases). Germline loops: CDR1 SGDLS, CDR2 YYNGEE. V lost 4 bases and J 7 bases, leaving 6 bases between the germline ends. This CDR3 region has 12 residues.

The chain combines TRBV11-3 with TRBJ2-1; 10 bases line up with TRBD2. Looked up from germline, CDR1 is SGHNT and CDR2 is YENEEA. The CDR3 consists of 14 residues. Trimming at V came to 5 bases and at J to 9 bases, leaving 7 bases not matched to a gene. The CDR3 is CASSISGGYVEQFF. The CDR3 DNA reads TGTGCCAGCAGCATTAGCGGGGGGTATGTTGAGCAGTTCTTC.

J is TRBJ2-5 and V is TRBV5-4; tentative D call: TRBD2 (7 bases). The germline gives CDR1 SGHNT, CDR2 YYREEE (reference sequence). The CDR3 covers 18 residues. Trimming took 5 bases from V and 2 from J, leaving 25 bases between them. The chain's CDR3 is CASSSIRGRALEQETQYF. Here the CDR3 DNA reads TGTGCCAGCAGTTCAATAAGGGGGAGGGCCTTAGAACAAGAGACCCAGTACTTC.

The rearrangement uses TRBV5-1 and TRBJ1-3, with unresolved D. CDR1 is SGHRS and CDR2 is YFSETQ in the germline V gene. This CDR3 has 16 residues. The ends were cut back, 5 bases at V and 1 base at J, with 16 bases in the middle. CDR3 residues: CASREGSKTSGNTIYF. The CDR3 DNA reads as TGCGCCAGCAGGGAGGGTTCAAAGACTTCTGGAAACACCATATATTTT. The full variable domain, in which reference TRBV5-1 and TRBJ1-3 provide the parts outside the CDR3, is KAGVTQTPRYLIKTRGQQVTLSCSPISGHRSVSWYQQTPGQGLQFLFEYFSETQRNKGNFPGRFSGRQFSNSRSEMNVSTLELGDSALYLCASREGSKTSGNTIYFGEGSWLTVV.

The gene calls are TRBV10-3 and TRBJ2-7; 10 bases line up with TRBD2. The CDR3 runs to 14 residues. CDR1 is ENHRY, CDR2 SYGVKD, per germline. V lost 0 bases, J lost 5 bases, and 1 base stayed unmatched. This CDR3 reads CAISESLAGDEQYF. The DNA of the CDR3 is TGTGCCATCAGTGAGTCTCTAGCGGGAGACGAGCAGTACTTC.

The chain is built from TRBV9 and TRBJ1-2; D not resolved. The V gene's germline CDR1 is SGDLS and CDR2 YYNGEE. The CDR3 contains 12 residues. V dropped 2 bases and J dropped 6 bases, with 8 bases sitting between them. The CDR3, as DNA: TGTGCCAGCAGCGTCGGTGCGCATGGCTACACCTTC. Translated: CASSVGAHGYTF.

The genes are TRBV23-1 and TRBJ1-2; the D is unclear. TRBV23-1 carries the ORF label, with uncertain function. Deletions cut 4 bases from V and 6 bases from J, with 12 bases between. The CDR3 consists of 13 residues. The CDR3 loop is CASSPPTGDGYTF. CDR3 nucleotides: TGCGCCAGCAGTCCCCCGACCGGGGATGGCTACACCTTC.

There are a few counts of this clone. The CDR3 loop is CASSQVQGRPQHF. The CDR3 coding sequence is TGTGCCAGCAGCCAAGTCCAGGGGCGGCCCCAGCATTTT. The chain combines TRBV14 with TRBJ1-5; a possible D gene is TRBD1 (6 bases). The germline CDR1 and CDR2 sequences are SGHDN and FVKESK. The V and J ends lost 1 base and 9 bases respectively, with 10 bases between them. The CDR3 extends over 13 amino acids.

This rearrangement joins TRBV7-8 to TRBJ2-5; 8 nucleotides agree with TRBD1. CDR1 is SGHVS and CDR2 is FQNEAQ in the germline V gene. The ends lost 4 bases at V and 5 bases at J; junction bases unmatched: 6. This CDR3 is built from 14 residues. The DNA of the CDR3 is TGTGCCAGCAGCTCCCGGACAGGGCGCGAGACCCAGTACTTC. Protein product: CASSSRTGRETQYF.

The chain has TRBV30 and TRBJ1-4; TRBD1 is a possible D gene (5 bases). Trimming pared 3 bases from V and 6 bases from J, leaving 14 bases between. This CDR3 is 14 amino acids long. Germline CDR1 reads GTSNPN; CDR2 reads SVGIG (reference sequence). CDR3 DNA: TGTGCCTGGAGCAAAGGGGCCGCTGATGAAAAACTGTTTTTT. Translated, it gives CAWSKGAADEKLFF. The variable domain in full, completed from reference TRBV30 and TRBJ1-4, reads SQTIHQWPATLVQPVGSPLSLECTVEGTSNPNLYWYRQAAGRGLQLLFYSVGIGQISSEVPQNLSASRPQDRQFILSSKKLLLSDSGFYLCAWSKGAADEKLFFGSGTQLSVL.

The chain links TRBV6-5 to TRBJ2-7, with D possibly matching TRBD2 (6 bases). Germline CDR1 is MNHEY and CDR2 is SVGAGI. V was clipped by 10 bases and J by 2 bases, with 12 bases between them. The CDR3 totals 12 residues. The CDR3 DNA sequence: TGTGCCACCACACGGGAGCCCTACGAGCAGTACTTC. Translating it yields CATTREPYEQYF.

The chain has TRBV9 and TRBJ2-4, with 8 positions matching TRBD1. J was trimmed by 6 bases and V by 3 bases; bases with no gene match: 5. The CDR3 runs to 14 residues. Germline assignment: CDR1 SGDLS and CDR2 YYNGEE. The CDR3 DNA reads TGTGCCAGCAGCGCGGGGACAGGAAGAAACATTCAGTACTTC. It specifies CASSAGTGRNIQYF. Variable domain in full (rest from reference TRBV9 and TRBJ2-4): DSGVTQTPKHLITATGQRVTLRCSPRSGDLSVYWYQQSLDQGLQFLIQYYNGEERAKGNILERFSAQQFPDLHSELNLSSLELGDSALYFCASSAGTGRNIQYFGAGTRLSVL.